This T cell receptor (beta chain) was identified in a study of OX40 agonist ivuxolimab in advanced cancers. Study-level background: The costimulatory receptor OX40 (CD134) was targeted by ivuxolimab, a fully human IgG2 agonistic monoclonal antibody. Of the approximately 50 dose-escalation patients, hepatocellular carcinoma was present in about 20, melanoma in around 15, renal cell carcinoma in 9 and head and neck cancer in 9. Partial responses occurred in three dose-escalation patients: two with cutaneous melanoma and one with hepatocellular carcinoma. Intravenous ivuxolimab was administered to patients every 2 weeks at six dose levels: 0.01, 0.1, 0.3, 1.5, 3 and 10 mg/kg. The paper reports the monotherapy dose-escalation portion (N of about 52 patients) of the phase I ivuxolimab trial. Patients were allowed to have had prior anti-PD-1, anti-PD-L1 or anti-CTLA-4 therapy, and approximately 40% of the dose-escalation patients had previously received checkpoint inhibitors. Peripheral TCRbeta sequencing was intended to test whether TCR sequence diversity was altered and clonal T-cell expansion was caused by ivuxolimab. The dose-escalation cohort was over 70% male with a mean age of approximately 60 years, ranging from about 23 to 85. What the study reported, not specific to this receptor: Low levels of normalized T-cell clonal expansion were also shown by some nonresponding patients. After ivuxolimab, CD8+ T cells had more expanded clones than CD4+ T cells on average. The antigen specificity of the clonally expanded peripheral T cells was not determined. Partial responders in the 0.1-3.0 mg/kg groups had among the lowest normalized peripheral clonal expansion, especially among CD8+ T cells. At doses of 0.1 to 3.0 mg/kg, clonal expansion of both CD4+ and CD8+ T cells in blood was seen between baseline and week 6.

The CDR1 and CDR2 encoded by the germline V gene are SGHDT and YYEEEE. Trimming takes 4 bases from V and 3 bases from J, and the germline ends sit 16 bases apart. Measured from the cysteine to the phenylalanine, the CDR3 is 15 residues long. The read is trimmed to its CDR3 DNA, 45 bases read in frame from base 1. Genomic DNA was extracted from sorted cells for sequencing of the TCRbeta CDR3 region. The immunoSEQ Assay was used for sequencing of TCRbeta CDR3 regions. TCRdb retrieved this table from immuneACCESS and kept in-frame rearrangements only. Not all clones are present; in checked studies, unresolved V genes account for under half, and no reason is known for the remainder. Here the sample has more than 65,000 clones; around 85% occur a single time. Of the sample, roughly 0.8% is held by the ten largest clones. On this clone itself: The specificity of this receptor is unknown. Per-nucleotide qualities are absent, and no much larger clonotype sits a single base away.

The trial excluded patients who had a history of autoimmune disease or who were on systemic immunosuppression. Peripheral blood for TCR sequencing was drawn from every dose cohort at baseline, at cycle 4 day 1 and at cycle 7 day 1. The samples were taken from a phase I, first-in-human, multicenter, open-label dose-escalation trial of ivuxolimab. The trial enrolled adults with locally advanced or metastatic head and neck squamous cell, hepatocellular, melanoma or renal cell carcinoma. CD4+ and CD8+ T cells were sorted separately from peripheral blood before TCR sequencing. The sequence is built from TRBV5-6 and TRBJ1-1; TRBD1 might be the D gene, on 5 matching bases. The input for sequencing was CD4+ or CD8+ T cells sorted from blood, taken in a trial of the OX40 agonist ivuxolimab. The TCR originated in an adult with an advanced solid tumor such as melanoma, head and neck, liver or kidney cancer. For the CDR3, the sequence is CASSPDAGGDTEAFF. The DNA sequence is as follows: TGTGCCAGCAGCCCGGATGCGGGAGGGGACACTGAAGCTTTCTTT.